What follows describes a single T cell receptor (beta chain). Assay used: immunoSEQ multiplex PCR; TCRdb lists only in-frame clones, some missing. The repertoire holds 70,000 to 95,000 clones, with roughly 82% as singletons. Trimming cost V 5 bases and J 4 bases; bases outside gene matches: 5. The germline CDR1 and CDR2 sequences are SGHNT and YENEEA. The CDR3 loop spans 14 amino acids. The entry originates in a study of blood T cell repertoires in COVID-19. Study-level information: Donors in the United States, Italy and Spain gave samples during acute or convalescent COVID-19. PBMCs, B-cell-depleted T cells, or T cells were the source of the cDNA or gDNA that made up the material.

The chain recombines TRBV11-3 with TRBJ2-5; 9 bases match TRBD2. The TCR originated in a human donor in a cohort sampled during active COVID-19. The sequenced material came from peripheral blood. CDR3 protein: CASSQAGGLETQYF. In nucleotides, the CDR3 is TGTGCCAGCAGCCAAGCGGGGGGCTTAGAGACCCAGTACTTC. Looking up the rest from reference TRBV11-3 and TRBJ2-5 gives the full variable domain: EAGVVQSPRYKIIEKKQPVAFWCNPISGHNTLYWYLQNLGQGPELLIRYENEEAVDDSQLPKDRFSAERLKGVDSTLKIQPAELGDSAVYLCASSQAGGLETQYFGPGTRLLVL.